These 17 T cell receptor beta chains originate from one sample sequenced in a study of blood T cell repertoires in COVID-19. Only in-frame clones appear in the TCRdb table, and some are missing; sequencing was by immunoSEQ multiplex PCR. The repertoire includes about 190,000 clones, 65% to 85% of them detected once, and roughly 3% sits in the top ten. The sequenced sample consisted of PBMCs or T cells enriched from blood (not recorded which). The receptors were sampled from a young woman who had recovered from COVID-19.

This clone was counted only a few times. The chain uses TRBV6-2 or TRBV6-3 and TRBJ2-2; D gene uncertain. The CDR3 totals 15 residues. The germline CDR1 and CDR2 sequences are MNHEY and SVGEGT. Trimming shortened V by 5 bases and J by 5 bases, and 15 bases separated the two germline ends. CDR3 loop: CASSTITLRTGELFF. The CDR3 coding sequence is TGTGCCAGCAGTACTATCACGTTAAGGACCGGGGAGCTGTTTTTT.

J is TRBJ2-3 and V is TRBV29-1; the D is unclear. CDR1 is SQVTM and CDR2 is ANQGSEA in the germline V gene. The length of the CDR3 is 15 residues. With 4 bases removed from V and 0 bases from J, the gap between germline ends came to 14 bases. DNA for the CDR3: TGCAGCGTTGTTCTTTTATCCCAGAGCACAGATACGCAGTATTTT. It specifies CSVVLLSQSTDTQYF.

This chain connects TRBV7-9 to TRBJ1-1; TRBD1 is a possible D gene (6 bases). The V gene lost 4 bases and the J gene lost 2 bases, with 11 bases spanning the gap. The CDR3 is 14 amino acids. The germline V gene has CDR1 SEHNR and CDR2 FQNEAQ (reference sequence). The CDR3 loop reads CASSSGVLNTEAFF. The DNA for the CDR3 is TGTGCCAGCAGCTCAGGGGTCCTAAACACTGAAGCTTTCTTT. The full variable domain, completed using reference TRBV7-9 and TRBJ1-1, is DTGVSQNPRHKITKRGQNVTFRCDPISEHNRLYWYRQTLGQGPEFLTYFQNEAQLEKSRLLSDRFSAERPKGSFSTLEIQRTEQGDSAMYLCASSSGVLNTEAFFGQGTRLTVV.

The genes are TRBV10-3 and TRBJ2-1; D might be TRBD1 (6 bases). The CDR3 has 15 residues. V was trimmed by 4 bases and J by 3 bases, leaving 13 bases between them. Germline V lookup: CDR1 ENHRY, CDR2 SYGVKD. The CDR3 DNA sequence: TGTGCCATCAGTGTGGACAGAAGCGTCTACAATGAGCAGTTCTTC. As protein: CAISVDRSVYNEQFF.

The CDR3 reads CASSMVRPRAGSPRDTQYF. CDR3 DNA sequence: TGTGCCAGTAGTATGGTCCGTCCTCGAGCGGGGTCACCGAGAGATACGCAGTATTTT. The gene calls are TRBV19 and TRBJ2-3, with TRBD2 matching 7 bases. Germline assignment: CDR1 LNHDA and CDR2 SQIVND (reference sequence). The V gene end was trimmed by 3 bases and the J gene end by 5 bases; junction bases not matched to a gene: 20. CDR3 length: 19 residues.

The CDR3 spells CASSVQDSGNTIYF. CDR3 sequence (DNA): TGTGCCAGCAGTGTACAGGACTCTGGAAACACCATATATTTT. This chain links TRBV5-5 with TRBJ1-3; maybe TRBD1 (5 bases). From germline, CDR1 is SGHKS and CDR2 YYEKEE (reference sequence). V was cut by 5 bases and J by 0 bases, with 9 bases left in between. CDR3 length equals 14 residues.

The chain employs TRBV25-1 and TRBJ1-6; D is perhaps TRBD1 (6 bases). The CDR3 runs 15 residues. Deletions cut 4 bases from V and 3 bases from J, with 10 bases between. Germline V CDR1 and CDR2: MGHDK, SYGVNS. DNA for the CDR3: TGTGCCAGCAGTGGCTGGGACAACTATAATTCACCCCTCCACTTT. Encoded protein: CASSGWDNYNSPLHF. The full variable domain, rest sourced from reference TRBV25-1 and TRBJ1-6, is EADIYQTPRYLVIGTGKKITLECSQTMGHDKMYWYQQDPGMELHLIHYSYGVNSTEKGDLSSESTVSRIRTEHFPLTLESARPSHTSQYLCASSGWDNYNSPLHFGNGTRLTVT.

This chain connects TRBV5-6 to TRBJ2-7, with D possibly TRBD1 on 6 matching bases. This CDR3 spans 14 amino acids. V dropped 1 base and J dropped 6 bases, with 14 bases sitting between them. Germline lookup yields CDR1 SGHDT and CDR2 YYEEEE. In nucleotides, the CDR3 is TGTGCCAGCAGCTTGCCTTACAGGGAAACCGAGCAGTACGTC. It codes for CASSLPYRETEQYV.

This clone was counted once. This chain uses TRBV9 with TRBJ2-2, with 7 bases that match TRBD1. CDR1 and CDR2 from the germline V gene are SGDLS and YYNGEE. The V gene end was trimmed by 1 base and the J gene end by 4 bases; junction bases not matched to a gene: 4. CDR3 length: 15 residues. The CDR3: CASSVITGVTGELFF. The CDR3 coding sequence is TGTGCCAGCAGCGTAATTACAGGGGTCACCGGGGAGCTGTTTTTT.

The V and J genes are TRBV3-1 (or the pseudogene TRBV3-2) and TRBJ1-3; D remains ambiguous. This CDR3 spans 12 amino acids. Per germline, CDR1 LGHDT and CDR2 YNNKEL (reference sequence). V gave up 2 bases and J gave up 8 bases, with 7 bases separating them. CDR3 sequence reads: CASSQSGHTIYF. The CDR3 region has the DNA TGTGCCAGCAGCCAATCGGGTCACACCATATATTTT.

The V call is TRBV7-2, the J call TRBJ2-1; TRBD2 matches at 7 bases. Trimming removed 4 bases from V and 1 base from J; junction bases left unmatched: 7. The CDR3 runs to 16 residues. Germline CDR1 reads SGHTA; CDR2 reads FQGNSA. CDR3 DNA sequence: TGTGCCAGCAGCTCACGACTAGCCCTGTCCTACAATGAGCAGTTCTTC. This sequence encodes CASSSRLALSYNEQFF. Together with reference TRBV7-2 and TRBJ2-1, the CDR3 gives the full variable domain: GAGVSQSPSNKVTEKGKDVELRCDPISGHTALYWYRQSLGQGLEFLIYFQGNSAPDKSGLPSDRFSAERTGGSVSTLTIQRTQQEDSAVYLCASSSRLALSYNEQFFGPGTRLTVL.

V is TRBV19 and J is TRBJ1-5; possibly TRBD1 for D (6 bases). Germline assignment: CDR1 LNHDA and CDR2 SQIVND (reference sequence). The V and J ends lost 0 bases and 4 bases respectively, with 19 bases between them. The CDR3 spans 18 residues. CDR3 DNA: TGTGCCAGTAGTATAGATATCGCCTCGGGGGGCTGGAATCAGCCCCAGCATTTT. As protein: CASSIDIASGGWNQPQHF.

The V gene is TRBV3-1 (or the pseudogene TRBV3-2), the J gene TRBJ2-5; TRBD2 matches at 7 bases. Trimming cost V 1 base and J 5 bases; bases outside gene matches: 1. Germline values: CDR1 LGHDT, CDR2 YNNKEL (reference sequence). CDR3 size: 13 residues. CDR3 protein: CASSQGDYETQYF. The DNA of the CDR3 is TGTGCCAGCAGCCAAGGGGACTATGAGACCCAGTACTTC.

CDR3 bases: TGTGCCAGCAGGCCATTAGAAGCGGGCCTAGGGGAGCAGTACTTC. It yields the protein CASRPLEAGLGEQYF. V and J are TRBV2 and TRBJ2-7; D is possibly TRBD2 (6 bases). Germline loops: CDR1 SNHLY, CDR2 FYNNEI. The CDR3 totals 15 residues. Trimming cost V 6 bases and J 7 bases, with 22 bases left between them.

V and J are TRBV7-2 and TRBJ2-5; D is possibly TRBD1 (6 bases). CDR3 length equals 15 residues. The germline V and J ends were trimmed by 1 base and 2 bases, with 11 bases remaining between them. Germline V gives CDR1 SGHTA, CDR2 FQGNSA. The CDR3 region is CASSLEGRGQETQYF. CDR3 nucleotide sequence: TGTGCCAGCAGCTTAGAGGGCAGGGGTCAAGAGACCCAGTACTTC.

This chain connects TRBV5-5 to TRBJ2-7, with D maybe TRBD2 (6 bases). The CDR3 contains 17 residues. Trimming removed 0 bases at V and 7 bases at J, with 23 bases between. CDR1 and CDR2 from the germline V gene are SGHKS and YYEKEE (reference sequence). DNA for the CDR3: TGTGCCAGCAGCTTGGGGCAAGGAGGGCGGAGAAGGCCTGAGCAGTACTTC. This sequence encodes CASSLGQGGRRRPEQYF. The whole variable domain, filled in from reference TRBV5-5 and TRBJ2-7, reads DAGVTQSPTHLIKTRGQQVTLRCSPISGHKSVSWYQQVLGQGPQFIFQYYEKEERGRGNFPDRFSARQFPNYSSELNVNALLLGDSALYLCASSLGQGGRRRPEQYFGPGTRLTVT.

The V and J genes are TRBV28 and TRBJ2-7, with D possibly being TRBD2 (6 bases). Trimming took 10 bases from V and 2 from J, leaving 18 bases between them. The germline CDR1 and CDR2 sequences are MDHEN and SYDVKM. This CDR3 has 14 residues. The CDR3 sequence is CATHRGIHPYEQYF. CDR3 coding DNA: TGTGCCACCCACCGGGGGATACATCCCTACGAGCAGTACTTC.